This note documents a single T cell receptor (beta chain) sequence. The antigen is not known. V shed 3 bases and J shed 0 bases, with 12 bases lying between them. The length of the CDR3 is 16 residues. Germline loops: CDR1 LNHDA, CDR2 SQIVND (reference sequence). Data came from immunoSEQ multiplex PCR; TCRdb stores just in-frame clones and leaves some out. This sample has approximately 150,000 clones, with approximately 91% found just once. This sample is drawn from a study of T cell responses to AZD1222 COVID-19 vaccine. General study findings and limits: After the peak T cell response, and only then, were repertoires sampled. Unmutated regions of variants are reportedly targeted by nearly half of spike-specific TCRs. Clonal diversity may have been underestimated, and the donors were mostly white British, with more females than males.

Second doses at about 4 or about 12 weeks were pooled. This specimen consisted of peripheral blood, obtained 28 days after the second AZD1222 dose. This sequence originates from an adult who received the AZD1222 COVID-19 vaccine. The chain employs TRBV19 and TRBJ1-3; no reliable D call. CDR3 amino acids: CASSIPQAFSGNTIYF. CDR3 nucleotides: TGTGCCAGTAGTATCCCCCAGGCCTTCTCTGGAAACACCATATATTTT.